The 15 T cell receptor beta chains given below trace back to one sample, sequenced in a study of T cell changes during pregnancy in multiple sclerosis. The protocol was immunoSEQ multiplex PCR, while the TCRdb copy is restricted to in-frame clones and leaves out a portion. The data show approximately 68,000 clones, with 75% to 95% seen just once and 0.6% to 0.8% held by the top ten. Source: peripheral blood, taken in the third trimester of pregnancy. The receptors originated from a female donor in good health, enrolled as a control in a pregnancy study.

The chain carries TRBV19 and TRBJ2-1, with 11 nucleotides matching TRBD2. Germline V lookup: CDR1 LNHDA, CDR2 SQIVND (reference sequence). This CDR3 spans 15 amino acids. V lost 5 bases and J lost 3; bases outside the gene matches: 3. CDR3 DNA sequence: TGTGCCAGTAGTGTACTAGCGGGGGTCTACAATGAGCAGTTCTTC. Its translation: CASSVLAGVYNEQFF. The variable domain in full, with the rest retrieved from reference TRBV19 and TRBJ2-1, is DGGITQSPKYLFRKEGQNVTLSCEQNLNHDAMYWYRQDPGQGLRLIYYSQIVNDFQKGDIAEGYSVSREKKESFPLTVTSAQKNPTAFYLCASSVLAGVYNEQFFGPGTRLTVL.

The chain is built from TRBV6-4 and TRBJ2-1; the D gene is possibly TRBD2 (7 bases). The germline gives CDR1 MRHNA, CDR2 SNTAGT. Trimming left V 2 bases short and J 8 bases short, with 13 bases between. The CDR3 extends over 14 amino acids. The CDR3 nucleotides read TGTGCCAGCAGTGACGAAGGGGGGGTGGATGAGCAGTTCTTC. Translated, it gives CASSDEGGVDEQFF.

This clone was recorded only once. The rearrangement joins TRBV18 to TRBJ1-1; weak D call: TRBD1 (5 bases). Germline V gene data show CDR1 as KGHSH and CDR2 as LQKENI. Trimming left V 1 base short and J 10 bases short, with 13 bases between. CDR3 length: 13 residues. CDR3 sequence reads: CASSPLRESGAFF. For the CDR3, the DNA is TGTGCCAGCTCACCACTCAGGGAATCAGGAGCTTTCTTT.

The chain joins TRBV21-1 to TRBJ2-7; the listed D gene, TRBD1, was not tested against the DNA. TRBV21-1 is labeled a pseudogene. This CDR3 region has 16 residues. CDR3 loop: CASSTWQGHLTYEQYF. The CDR3 bases are TGTGCCAGCAGCACTTGGCAGGGACACCTGACCTACGAGCAGTACTTC.

V usage is TRBV19 and J usage is TRBJ2-7; D might be TRBD2 (5 bases). The germline gives CDR1 LNHDA, CDR2 SQIVND (reference sequence). This CDR3 has 13 amino acids. V lost 2 bases and J 3 bases, leaving 8 bases between the germline ends. CDR3 sequence: CASSISSGYEQYF. The CDR3 bases are TGTGCCAGTAGTATATCGAGCGGCTACGAGCAGTACTTC.

The J gene is TRBJ2-3, the V gene TRBV5-1; 8 positions agree with TRBD1. The CDR3 runs to 16 residues. The ends lost 4 bases at V and 1 base at J; junction bases unmatched: 8. CDR1 is SGHRS, CDR2 YFSETQ, per germline. This CDR3 reads CASSETLGQGTDTQYF. CDR3 DNA sequence: TGCGCCAGCAGCGAGACCCTGGGACAGGGCACAGATACGCAGTATTTT.

The J gene is TRBJ2-1, the V gene TRBV14; no reliable D call. With 0 bases removed from V and 0 bases from J, the gap between germline ends came to 18 bases. In germline, CDR1 is SGHDN, CDR2 FVKESK. The length of the CDR3 is 19 residues. CDR3 protein: CASSQDISSASPSYNEQFF. The CDR3 DNA reads as TGTGCCAGCAGCCAAGATATTAGCTCGGCCAGTCCCTCCTACAATGAGCAGTTCTTC. The variable domain in full, completed from reference TRBV14 and TRBJ2-1, reads EAGVTQFPSHSVIEKGQTVTLRCDPISGHDNLYWYRRVMGKEIKFLLHFVKESKQDESGMPNNRFLAERTGGTYSTLKVQPAELEDSGVYFCASSQDISSASPSYNEQFFGPGTRLTVL.

The chain employs TRBV6-4 and TRBJ2-3; 8 nucleotides align to TRBD2. The J segment lost 1 base and the V segment lost 6 bases, leaving 6 bases of the junction unmatched. CDR1 is MRHNA and CDR2 is SNTAGT in the germline V gene. The CDR3 totals 15 residues. CDR3 sequence (DNA): TGTGCCAGCAGCGACGGGAGGGCCCGCACAGATACGCAGTATTTT. Residues: CASSDGRARTDTQYF.

This sequence joins TRBV6-1 and TRBJ1-4; D is uncertain. The CDR3 is 14 amino acids. Trimming cost V 8 bases and J 5 bases, with 15 bases left between them. Germline V CDR1 and CDR2: MNHNS, SASEGT. CDR3 DNA: TGTGCCAGCCAACCCTCGGGGTTCAATGAAAAACTGTTTTTT. Its translation is CASQPSGFNEKLFF.

This chain links TRBV19 with TRBJ2-5, with a tentative D call TRBD1 (5 bases). CDR3 length: 13 amino acids. Trimming took off 6 bases at V and 0 bases at J, with 8 bases between the two ends. Looked up from germline, CDR1 is LNHDA and CDR2 is SQIVND (reference sequence). CDR3 sequence: CASRKTDQETQYF. The CDR3 bases are TGTGCCAGTAGGAAGACAGACCAAGAGACCCAGTACTTC. Full variable domain (rest looked up from reference TRBV19 and TRBJ2-5): DGGITQSPKYLFRKEGQNVTLSCEQNLNHDAMYWYRQDPGQGLRLIYYSQIVNDFQKGDIAEGYSVSREKKESFPLTVTSAQKNPTAFYLCASRKTDQETQYFGPGTRLLVL.

V and J are TRBV6-6 and TRBJ2-7, with D possibly matching TRBD2 (5 bases). CDR1 is MNHNY, CDR2 SVGAGI, per germline (reference sequence). The CDR3 length is 14 residues. The germline V and J ends were trimmed by 6 bases and 0 bases, with 12 bases remaining between them. The DNA for the CDR3 is TGTGCCAGCAGACTTGGACTCCGCTCCTACGAGCAGTACTTC. Translation: CASRLGLRSYEQYF.

This sequence joins TRBV18 and TRBJ1-1; D possibly corresponds to TRBD1 (5 bases). CDR1 and CDR2 from the germline V gene are KGHSH and LQKENI. The ends were cut back, 3 bases at V and 10 bases at J, with 15 bases in the middle. The length of the CDR3 is 13 residues. The CDR3 DNA reads as TGTGCCAGCTCACCGAGCAGGGAACTGGGAGCTTTCTTT. As protein: CASSPSRELGAFF. Complete variable domain (other parts from reference TRBV18 and TRBJ1-1): NAGVMQNPRHLVRRRGQEARLRCSPMKGHSHVYWYRQLPEEGLKFMVYLQKENIIDESGMPKERFSAEFPKEGPSILRIQQVVRGDSAAYFCASSPSRELGAFFGQGTRLTVV.

The gene calls are TRBV5-4 and TRBJ2-7; a possible D gene is TRBD2 (5 bases). The V and J ends lost 4 bases and 0 bases respectively, with 8 bases between them. In germline, CDR1 is SGHNT, CDR2 YYREEE (reference sequence). The CDR3 is 13 amino acids. The CDR3 DNA follows: TGTGCCAGCAGCCGAGGGCCCTCCTACGAGCAGTACTTC. As protein: CASSRGPSYEQYF.

This clone occurred a few times. The chain joins TRBV2 to TRBJ2-2; D gene unclear. V lost 0 bases, J lost 8 bases, and 10 bases lay in between. CDR1 SNHLY and CDR2 FYNNEI come from the germline V gene. The CDR3 loop spans 14 amino acids. This chain's CDR3 is CASSEATPAGELFF. CDR3 DNA sequence: TGTGCCAGCAGTGAAGCGACACCGGCGGGGGAGCTGTTTTTT.

This rearrangement joins TRBV5-6 to TRBJ1-1; D remains ambiguous. V was cut by 3 bases and J by 1 base, with 13 bases left in between. The CDR3 extends over 15 amino acids. CDR1 and CDR2 from the germline V gene are SGHDT and YYEEEE. For the CDR3, the DNA is TGTGCCAGCAGCTCCGCGGTGGCACCGAACACTGAAGCTTTCTTT. As protein: CASSSAVAPNTEAFF.